The present T cell receptor beta chain was sequenced within a study of blood T cell repertoires in COVID-19. Study summary: The United States, Italy and Spain supplied acute and convalescent COVID-19 samples.

The assay was immunoSEQ multiplex PCR, and TCRdb's table has in-frame clones only and misses some. The table records some 350,000 clones, around nine tenths of them present only once. This clone was observed a few times. The V gene lost 3 bases and the J gene lost 5 bases, with 13 bases spanning the gap. The CDR3 consists of 14 residues. Germline V gene lookup returns CDR1 SGHTA and CDR2 FQGNSA. The rearrangement joins TRBV7-2 to TRBJ1-1, with TRBD1 as a possible D gene (6 bases). Material for sequencing was peripheral blood. The clonotype originates from a human donor in a cohort sampled during active COVID-19. This CDR3 is CASSFVGGRTEAFF. The CDR3 DNA reads as TGTGCCAGCAGCTTCGTCGGGGGGCGGACTGAAGCTTTCTTT.